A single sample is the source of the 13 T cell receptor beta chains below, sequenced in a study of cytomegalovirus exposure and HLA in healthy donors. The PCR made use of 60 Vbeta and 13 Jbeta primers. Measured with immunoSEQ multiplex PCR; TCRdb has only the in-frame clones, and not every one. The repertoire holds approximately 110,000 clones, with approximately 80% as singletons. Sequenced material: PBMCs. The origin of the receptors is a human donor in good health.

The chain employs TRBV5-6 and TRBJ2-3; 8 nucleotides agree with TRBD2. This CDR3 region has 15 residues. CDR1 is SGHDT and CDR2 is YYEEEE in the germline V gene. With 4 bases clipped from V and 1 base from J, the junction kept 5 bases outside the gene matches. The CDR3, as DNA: TGTGCCAGCAGCCGGGCGGGGGGCGGCACAGATACGCAGTATTTT. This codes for CASSRAGGGTDTQYF.

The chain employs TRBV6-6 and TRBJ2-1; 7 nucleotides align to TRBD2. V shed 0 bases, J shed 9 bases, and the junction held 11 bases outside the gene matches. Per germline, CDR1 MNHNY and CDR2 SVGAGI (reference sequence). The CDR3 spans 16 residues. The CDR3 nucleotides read TGTGCCAGCAGTTACTCTGCGAGCGGGATACGTTTTGAGCAGTTCTTC. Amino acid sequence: CASSYSASGIRFEQFF.

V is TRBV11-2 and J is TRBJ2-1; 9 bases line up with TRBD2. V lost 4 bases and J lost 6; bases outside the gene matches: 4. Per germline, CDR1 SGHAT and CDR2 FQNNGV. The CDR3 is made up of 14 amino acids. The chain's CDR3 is CASSSPGLANEQFF. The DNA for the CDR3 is TGTGCCAGCAGCTCCCCGGGACTAGCCAATGAGCAGTTCTTC.

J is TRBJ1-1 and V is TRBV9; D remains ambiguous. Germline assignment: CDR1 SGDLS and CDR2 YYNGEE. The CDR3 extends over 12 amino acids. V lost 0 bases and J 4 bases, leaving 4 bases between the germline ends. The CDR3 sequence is CASSVGVTEAFF. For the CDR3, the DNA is TGTGCCAGCAGCGTAGGAGTCACTGAAGCTTTCTTT.

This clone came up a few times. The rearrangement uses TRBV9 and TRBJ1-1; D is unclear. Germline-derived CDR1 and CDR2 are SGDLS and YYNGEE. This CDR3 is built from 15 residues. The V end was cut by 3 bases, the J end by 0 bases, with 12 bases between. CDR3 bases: TGTGCCAGCAGCGCCGAGGTTCAGCTGAACACTGAAGCTTTCTTT. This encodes CASSAEVQLNTEAFF.

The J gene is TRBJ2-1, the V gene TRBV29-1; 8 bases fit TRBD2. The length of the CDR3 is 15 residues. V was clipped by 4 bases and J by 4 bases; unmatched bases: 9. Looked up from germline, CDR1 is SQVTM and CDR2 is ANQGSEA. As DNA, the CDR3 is TGCAGCGTTGTGGAGCGGGAGAGAGTATACAATGAGCAGTTCTTC. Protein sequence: CSVVERERVYNEQFF.

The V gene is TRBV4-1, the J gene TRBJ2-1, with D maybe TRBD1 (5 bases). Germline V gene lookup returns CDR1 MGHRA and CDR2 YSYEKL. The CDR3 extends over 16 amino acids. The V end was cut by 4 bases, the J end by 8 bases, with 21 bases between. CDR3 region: CASSLFSDAQGDEQFF. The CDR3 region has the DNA TGCGCCAGCAGCCTCTTCTCGGACGCCCAAGGGGATGAGCAGTTCTTC.

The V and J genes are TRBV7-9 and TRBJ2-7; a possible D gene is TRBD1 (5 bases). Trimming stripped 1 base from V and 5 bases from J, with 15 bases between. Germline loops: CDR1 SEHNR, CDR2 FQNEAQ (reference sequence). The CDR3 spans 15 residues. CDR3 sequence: CASSLVQGMTHEQYF. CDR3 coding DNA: TGTGCCAGCAGCTTAGTGCAGGGTATGACCCACGAGCAGTACTTC.

The chain's CDR3 is CASSLGSRGQGAVFGGYTF. The CDR3 DNA is TGTGCCAGCAGCTTAGGCAGTAGGGGACAGGGGGCGGTTTTCGGTGGCTACACCTTC. The rearrangement joins TRBV13 to TRBJ1-2, with TRBD1 matching over 12 bases. The junction had 15 bases not matched to a gene; V was cut back by 0 bases and J by 7 bases. Germline loops: CDR1 PRHDT, CDR2 FYEKMQ (reference sequence). The CDR3 is made up of 19 amino acids.

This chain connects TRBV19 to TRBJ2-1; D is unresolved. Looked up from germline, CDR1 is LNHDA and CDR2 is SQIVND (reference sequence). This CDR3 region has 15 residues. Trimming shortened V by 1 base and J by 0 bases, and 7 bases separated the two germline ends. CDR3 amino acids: CASSIGAFSYNEQFF. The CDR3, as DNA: TGTGCCAGTAGTATAGGGGCTTTCTCCTACAATGAGCAGTTCTTC.

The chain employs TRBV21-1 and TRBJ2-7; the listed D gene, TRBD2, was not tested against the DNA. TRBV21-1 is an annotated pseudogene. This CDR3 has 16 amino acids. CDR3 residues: CASTPGLAGQTYEQYF. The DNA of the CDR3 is TGTGCCAGCACCCCCGGCCTAGCGGGCCAGACCTACGAGCAGTACTTC.

As DNA, the CDR3 is TGTGCCACCCACAGTGCCTTCCAGGGATCGGGTGGCACAGATACGCAGTATTTT. Translated: CATHSAFQGSGGTDTQYF. The chain combines TRBV2 with TRBJ2-3, with D perhaps TRBD1 (5 bases). From germline, CDR1 is SNHLY and CDR2 FYNNEI. V was pared by 10 bases and J by 1 base, with 27 bases between. The CDR3 runs to 18 residues.

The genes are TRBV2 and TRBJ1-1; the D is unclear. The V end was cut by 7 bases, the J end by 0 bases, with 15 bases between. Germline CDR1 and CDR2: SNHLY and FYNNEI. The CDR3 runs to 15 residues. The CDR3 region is CASTSRGSMNTEAFF. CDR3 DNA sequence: TGTGCCAGCACCTCCCGGGGAAGCATGAACACTGAAGCTTTCTTT.